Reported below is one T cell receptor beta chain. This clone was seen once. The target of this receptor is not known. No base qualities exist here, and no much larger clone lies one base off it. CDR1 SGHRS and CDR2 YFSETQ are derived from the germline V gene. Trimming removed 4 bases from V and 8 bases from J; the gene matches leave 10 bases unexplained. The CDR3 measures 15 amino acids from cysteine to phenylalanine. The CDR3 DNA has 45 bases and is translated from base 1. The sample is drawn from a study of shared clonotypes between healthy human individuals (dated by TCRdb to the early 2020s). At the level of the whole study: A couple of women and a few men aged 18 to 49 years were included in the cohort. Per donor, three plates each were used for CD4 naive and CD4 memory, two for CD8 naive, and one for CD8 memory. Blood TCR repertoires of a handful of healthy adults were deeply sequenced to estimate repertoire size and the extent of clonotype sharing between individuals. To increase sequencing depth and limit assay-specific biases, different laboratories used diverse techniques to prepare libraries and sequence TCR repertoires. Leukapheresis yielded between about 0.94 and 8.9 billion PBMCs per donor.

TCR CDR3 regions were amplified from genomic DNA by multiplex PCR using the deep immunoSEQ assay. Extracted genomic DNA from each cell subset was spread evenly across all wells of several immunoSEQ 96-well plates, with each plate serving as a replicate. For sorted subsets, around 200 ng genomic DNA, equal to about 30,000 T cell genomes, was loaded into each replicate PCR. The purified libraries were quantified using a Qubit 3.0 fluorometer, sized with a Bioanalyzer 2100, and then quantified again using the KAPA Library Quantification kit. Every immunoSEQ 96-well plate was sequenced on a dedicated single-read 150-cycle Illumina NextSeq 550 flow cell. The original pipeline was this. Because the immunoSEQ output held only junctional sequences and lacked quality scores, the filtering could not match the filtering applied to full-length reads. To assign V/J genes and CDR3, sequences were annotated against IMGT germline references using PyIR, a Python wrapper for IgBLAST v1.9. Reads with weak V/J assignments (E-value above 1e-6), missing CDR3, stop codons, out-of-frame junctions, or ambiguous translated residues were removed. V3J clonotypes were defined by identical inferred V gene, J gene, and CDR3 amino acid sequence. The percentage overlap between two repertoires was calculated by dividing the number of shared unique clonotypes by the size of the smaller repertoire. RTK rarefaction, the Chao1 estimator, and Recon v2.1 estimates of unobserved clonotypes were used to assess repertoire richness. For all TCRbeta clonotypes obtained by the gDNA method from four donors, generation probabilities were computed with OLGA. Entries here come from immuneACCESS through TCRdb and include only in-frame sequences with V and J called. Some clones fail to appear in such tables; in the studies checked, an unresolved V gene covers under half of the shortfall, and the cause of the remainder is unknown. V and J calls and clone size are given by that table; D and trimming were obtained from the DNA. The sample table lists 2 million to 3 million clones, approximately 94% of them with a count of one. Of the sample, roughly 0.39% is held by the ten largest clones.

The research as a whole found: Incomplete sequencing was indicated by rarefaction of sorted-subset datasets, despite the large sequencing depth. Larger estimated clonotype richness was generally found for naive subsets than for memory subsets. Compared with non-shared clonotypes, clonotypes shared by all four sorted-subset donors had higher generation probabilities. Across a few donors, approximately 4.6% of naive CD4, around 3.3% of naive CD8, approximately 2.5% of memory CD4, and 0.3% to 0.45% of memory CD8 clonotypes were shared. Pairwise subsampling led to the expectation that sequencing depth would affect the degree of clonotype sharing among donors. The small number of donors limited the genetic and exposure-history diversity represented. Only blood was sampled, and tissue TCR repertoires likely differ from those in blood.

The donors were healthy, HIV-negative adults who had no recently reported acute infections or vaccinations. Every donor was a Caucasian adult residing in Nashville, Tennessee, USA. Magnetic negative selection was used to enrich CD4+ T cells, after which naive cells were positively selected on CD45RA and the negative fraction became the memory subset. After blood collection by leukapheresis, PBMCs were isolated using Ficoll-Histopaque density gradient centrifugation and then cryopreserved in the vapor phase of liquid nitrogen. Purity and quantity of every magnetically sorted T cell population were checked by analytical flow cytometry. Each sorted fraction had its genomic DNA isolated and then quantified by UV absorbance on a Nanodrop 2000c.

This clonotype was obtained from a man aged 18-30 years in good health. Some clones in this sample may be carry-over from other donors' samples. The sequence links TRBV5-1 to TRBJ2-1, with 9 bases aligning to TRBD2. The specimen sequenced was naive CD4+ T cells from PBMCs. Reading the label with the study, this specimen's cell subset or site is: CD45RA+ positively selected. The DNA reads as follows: TGCGCCAGCAGCGAACCGGGACTAGCCAGCGATGAGCAGTTCTTC. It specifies CASSEPGLASDEQFF.